The clone carrying this TCR beta chain was detected only a few times. What it binds is not known. Exclusion criteria comprised uncontrolled infection, other autoimmune disease, pregnancy or lactation. It was 10 ml of fresh peripheral blood that supplied the PBMCs. From RNA transcripts, TCR beta CDR3 regions were amplified. The primer set for the first-round RT-PCR of the TCR CDR3 was HTBI. TCRdb itself ran the multiplex PCR reads through MiXCR, one entry per CDR3 protein. This table has about 350,000 distinct CDR3 sequences, roughly 13% appearing once. This sample is part of a study of T cells in Graves' hyperthyroidism and ophthalmopathy. General observations from the study: Most expanded thyroid clonotypes above 0.001 also appeared in blood.

V shed 6 bases and J shed 4 bases, with 13 bases lying between them. CDR3 size: 15 residues. The V and J genes are TRBV12-3 or TRBV12-4 and TRBJ2-6; perhaps TRBD1 as D (6 bases). Sequencing used blood. The sequence came from a woman aged 25 to 39 with Graves' hyperthyroidism. DNA for the CDR3: TGTGCCAGCAGCGAAGAAGACAGGGGGGCCAACGTCCTGACTTTC. Amino acid sequence: CASSEEDRGANVLTF.